The 20 T cell receptor beta chains below all came from one sample that was sequenced in a study of T cells in Graves' hyperthyroidism and ophthalmopathy. Amplification yielded TCR beta CDR3 regions, with RNA transcripts as the source. Using the HTBI primer set, a first-round RT-PCR was run on the TCR CDR3. In TCRdb, the multiplex PCR reads were re-called with MiXCR into one record per CDR3 protein. Of tens of thousands of distinct CDR3 sequences in the sample, approximately 53% were seen once. Sequencing was done on a sample of blood. These TCRs come from a woman aged 55-69 years with Graves' ophthalmopathy.

In this sample, this clonotype turned up once. This chain joins TRBV19 and TRBJ1-4; D is possibly TRBD1 (6 bases). From germline, CDR1 is LNHDA and CDR2 SQIVND (reference sequence). V was cut by 8 bases and J by 5 bases, with 12 bases left in between. The CDR3 is made up of 13 amino acids. For the CDR3, the DNA is TGTGCCAGTTCTTGGGGGCGCAATGAAAAACTGTTTTTT. Translated: CASSWGRNEKLFF.

The V gene is TRBV24-1, the J gene TRBJ2-1; 9 positions match TRBD1. The CDR3 loop spans 15 amino acids. The germline V gene encodes CDR1 KGHDR and CDR2 SFDVKD. V was clipped by 4 bases and J by 9 bases; unmatched bases: 9. The CDR3 DNA sequence: TGTGCCACCAGTGACCACAGGGGGCGTGGGGGTGAGCAGTTCTTC. The encoded protein is CATSDHRGRGGEQFF.

Ten or more counts support this clonotype. The CDR3 protein is CASSVTGEGYTF. The CDR3 DNA reads as TGCGCCAGCAGCGTGACAGGGGAAGGCTACACCTTC. V usage is TRBV5-1 and J usage is TRBJ1-2; TRBD1 aligns across 8 bases. J was trimmed by 8 bases and V by 4 bases; bases with no gene match: 4. The germline V gene has CDR1 SGHRS and CDR2 YFSETQ. The CDR3 runs 12 residues. The complete variable domain, with remaining parts taken from reference TRBV5-1 and TRBJ1-2, reads KAGVTQTPRYLIKTRGQQVTLSCSPISGHRSVSWYQQTPGQGLQFLFEYFSETQRNKGNFPGRFSGRQFSNSRSEMNVSTLELGDSALYLCASSVTGEGYTFGSGTRLTVV.

The V call is TRBV4-2, the J call TRBJ1-6, with D perhaps TRBD1 (5 bases). Germline V CDR1 and CDR2: LGHNA, YNFKEQ. V was clipped by 3 bases and J by 0 bases, with 15 bases between them. The CDR3 spans 18 residues. The CDR3 region is CASSQGHGGSSYNSPLHF. The DNA of the CDR3 is TGTGCCAGCAGCCAGGGTCATGGGGGTAGCTCCTATAATTCACCCCTCCACTTT.

The chain recombines TRBV9 with TRBJ2-7; TRBD2 matches 10 bases. J gave up 5 bases and V 0 bases, and 8 bases lay outside the gene matches. Germline CDR1 is SGDLS and CDR2 is YYNGEE. The CDR3 is made up of 16 amino acids. The DNA for the CDR3 is TGTGCCAGCAGCGTAGGATCTAGCGGGAGATGGGACGAGCAGTACTTC. As protein: CASSVGSSGRWDEQYF. Complete variable domain (other parts from reference TRBV9 and TRBJ2-7): DSGVTQTPKHLITATGQRVTLRCSPRSGDLSVYWYQQSLDQGLQFLIQYYNGEERAKGNILERFSAQQFPDLHSELNLSSLELGDSALYFCASSVGSSGRWDEQYFGPGTRLTVT.

This clonotype occurred a few times. The V gene is TRBV7-9, the J gene TRBJ1-1; D ambiguous. Trimming took 5 bases from V and 1 from J, leaving 11 bases between them. The CDR3 sequence is 14 residues long. Germline CDR1 SEHNR, CDR2 FQNEAQ (reference sequence). The CDR3 DNA sequence: TGTGCCAGCAGCGCCGCCGGTGAGAACACTGAAGCTTTCTTT. The encoded protein is CASSAAGENTEAFF.

The sample holds one count of this clonotype. The chain joins TRBV14 to TRBJ1-1; no firm D call. The germline V gene has CDR1 SGHDN and CDR2 FVKESK. CDR3 length: 16 amino acids. The ends were cut back, 0 bases at V and 7 bases at J, with 18 bases in the middle. The CDR3: CASSQDRGSLYNEAFF. Here the CDR3 DNA reads TGTGCCAGCAGCCAAGATCGAGGGAGCCTCTACAATGAAGCTTTCTTT.

This clonotype is medium-sized. The V and J genes are TRBV20-1 and TRBJ2-1; D perhaps matches TRBD2 (6 bases). The CDR3 runs to 10 residues. V lost 4 bases to trimming and J lost 12 bases, with 10 bases between them. In germline, CDR1 is DFQATT, CDR2 SNEGSKA (reference sequence). CDR3 sequence reads: CSANLAPQFF. The CDR3 DNA reads TGCAGTGCTAATCTAGCGCCGCAGTTCTTC.

This chain uses TRBV20-1 with TRBJ2-1; 9 positions match TRBD2. This CDR3 has 13 amino acids. The V gene end was trimmed by 8 bases and the J gene end by 4 bases; junction bases not matched to a gene: 6. Germline CDR1 DFQATT, CDR2 SNEGSKA (reference sequence). The CDR3 region is CSFSGSGYNEQFF. The CDR3 DNA is TGCAGTTTTAGCGGGAGCGGTTACAATGAGCAGTTCTTC.

This clonotype was counted between two and nine times. A read error is likely, as this CDR3 ends without the conserved phenylalanine or tryptophan. The rearrangement links TRBV11-2 to TRBJ1-2; D might be TRBD1 (5 bases). Germline V CDR1 and CDR2: SGHAT, FQNNGV. Trimming cost V 5 bases and J 1 base, with 11 bases left between them. This CDR3 contains 14 residues. CDR3: CASSPNRLNYGYTS. CDR3 sequence (DNA): TGTGCCAGCAGCCCGAACAGGCTTAACTATGGCTACACCTCC.

The chain employs TRBV20-1 and TRBJ2-1, with TRBD2 matching 13 bases. Trimming cost V 0 bases and J 5 bases; bases outside gene matches: 7. The CDR3 has 17 amino acids. Germline lookup yields CDR1 DFQATT and CDR2 SNEGSKA (reference sequence). CDR3 region: CSARDLTSGRGDNEQFF. The DNA for the CDR3 is TGCAGTGCTAGAGATCTAACTAGCGGGAGGGGGGACAATGAGCAGTTCTTC.

The chain uses TRBV29-1 and TRBJ1-6; perhaps TRBD1 as D (6 bases). Germline values: CDR1 SQVTM, CDR2 ANQGSEA. This CDR3 is 13 amino acids long. Deletions cut 7 bases from V and 3 bases from J, with 10 bases between. The CDR3 loop is CSARDNYNSPLHF. CDR3 nucleotides: TGCAGCGCCCGGGACAACTATAATTCACCCCTCCACTTT.

The chain couples TRBV2 to TRBJ2-7; 10 bases are shared with TRBD1. Germline lookup yields CDR1 SNHLY and CDR2 FYNNEI. The CDR3 sequence is 14 residues long. The CDR3 loop reads CAREADRGGYEQYF. In DNA, the CDR3 is TGTGCTAGAGAAGCGGACAGGGGGGGATACGAGCAGTACTTC.

This clonotype was picked up many times. The CDR3 protein is CASSHTGAETQYF. CDR3 nucleotide sequence: TGTGCCAGCAGCCACACGGGTGCAGAGACCCAGTACTTC. The chain is built from TRBV3-1 and TRBJ2-5; D remains ambiguous. The CDR3 extends over 13 amino acids. With 3 bases removed from V and 4 bases from J, the gap between germline ends came to 9 bases. Per germline, CDR1 LGHDT and CDR2 YNNKEL (reference sequence).

This clonotype occurred many times. This chain joins TRBV5-5 and TRBJ2-7; 7 bases line up with TRBD2. The junction had 8 bases not matched to a gene; V was cut back by 3 bases and J by 5 bases. Germline CDR1 SGHKS, CDR2 YYEKEE (reference sequence). The CDR3 spans 14 residues. CDR3 nucleotide sequence: TGTGCCAGCAGCTGGGGGGGAAGTCGGCACGAGCAGTACTTC. Translating it yields CASSWGGSRHEQYF.

This clonotype was seen many times. The chain recombines TRBV5-1 with TRBJ2-7; D is tentatively TRBD1 or TRBD2 (5 bases each). Germline lookup yields CDR1 SGHRS and CDR2 YFSETQ. CDR3 length: 13 amino acids. V lost 3 bases, J lost 4 bases, and 11 bases lay in between. In nucleotides, the CDR3 is TGCGCCAGCAGCTCAGGGAGTTCATACGAGCAGTACTTC. Translated, it gives CASSSGSSYEQYF.

Details on this clonotype: The germline gene is not matched at one end of the junction; a read error may be the cause. V usage is TRBV7-2 and J usage is TRBJ2-5; 8 bases align to TRBD1. This CDR3 contains 18 residues. Germline-derived CDR1 and CDR2 are SGHTA and FQGNSA. CDR3 in amino acids: CASSPPLWTGLFQETQYF. CDR3 coding DNA: TGTGCTAGCAGCCCCCCCCTCTGGACAGGGTTGTTCCAAGAGACCCAGTACTTC.

This clonotype has just a few counts. The chain links TRBV11-2 to TRBJ2-3; D is ambiguous. Germline loops: CDR1 SGHAT, CDR2 FQNNGV. This CDR3 spans 13 amino acids. V dropped 0 bases and J dropped 5 bases, with 6 bases sitting between them. CDR3 in amino acids: CASSLDPGDTQYF. CDR3 DNA: TGTGCCAGCAGCTTAGATCCGGGAGATACGCAGTATTTT.

This clonotype showed up many times. The chain is built from TRBV12-3 or TRBV12-4 and TRBJ2-2; 7 bases fit TRBD2. CDR3 size: 16 residues. The V gene end was trimmed by 3 bases and the J gene end by 3 bases; junction bases not matched to a gene: 7. The CDR3 DNA sequence: TGTGCCAGCAGTTTCGGCCGGGGGGTGGACACCGGGGAGCTGTTTTTT. Protein: CASSFGRGVDTGELFF.

This chain connects TRBV20-1 to TRBJ1-4, with 8 bases that match TRBD1. V dropped 4 bases and J dropped 1; count of bases not matched to a gene: 5. The CDR3 spans 15 residues. Germline assignment: CDR1 DFQATT and CDR2 SNEGSKA (reference sequence). CDR3 sequence: CSATETGGTNEKLFF. CDR3 coding DNA: TGCAGTGCTACCGAAACAGGGGGAACTAATGAAAAACTGTTTTTT.